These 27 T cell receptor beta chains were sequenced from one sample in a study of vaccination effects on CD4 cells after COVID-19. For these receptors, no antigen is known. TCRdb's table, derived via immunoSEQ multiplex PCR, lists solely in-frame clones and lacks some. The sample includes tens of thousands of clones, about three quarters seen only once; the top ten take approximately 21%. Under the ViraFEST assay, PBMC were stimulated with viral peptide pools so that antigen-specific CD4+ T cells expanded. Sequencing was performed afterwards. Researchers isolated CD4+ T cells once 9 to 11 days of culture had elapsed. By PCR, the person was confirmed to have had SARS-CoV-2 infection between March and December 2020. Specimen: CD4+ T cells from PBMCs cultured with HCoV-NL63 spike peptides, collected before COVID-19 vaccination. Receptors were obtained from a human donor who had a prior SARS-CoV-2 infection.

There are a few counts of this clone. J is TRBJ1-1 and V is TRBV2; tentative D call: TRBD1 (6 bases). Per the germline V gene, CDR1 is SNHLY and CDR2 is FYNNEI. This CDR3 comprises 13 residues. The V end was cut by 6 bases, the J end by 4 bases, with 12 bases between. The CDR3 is CASSSGAGTEAFF. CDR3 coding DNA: TGTGCCAGCAGCTCAGGGGCTGGCACTGAAGCTTTCTTT.

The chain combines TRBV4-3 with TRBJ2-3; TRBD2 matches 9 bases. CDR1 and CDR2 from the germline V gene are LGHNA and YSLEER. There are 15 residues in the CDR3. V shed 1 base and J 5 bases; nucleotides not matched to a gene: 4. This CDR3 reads CASSQVLLAGDTQYF. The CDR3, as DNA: TGCGCCAGCAGCCAAGTGTTACTAGCGGGAGATACGCAGTATTTT.

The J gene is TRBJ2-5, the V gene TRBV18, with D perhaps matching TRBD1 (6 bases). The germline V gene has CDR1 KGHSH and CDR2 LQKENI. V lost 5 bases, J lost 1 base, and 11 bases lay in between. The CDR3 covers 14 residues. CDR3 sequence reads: CASSSGQPQETQYF. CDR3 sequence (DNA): TGTGCCAGCTCATCCGGACAGCCCCAAGAGACCCAGTACTTC.

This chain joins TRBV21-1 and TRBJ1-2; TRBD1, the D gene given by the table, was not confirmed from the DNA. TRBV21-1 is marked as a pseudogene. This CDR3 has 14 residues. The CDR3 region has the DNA TGTGCCAGCAGGGACAGGGTAAATAATACTGGCTACACCTTC. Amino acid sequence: CASRDRVNNTGYTF.

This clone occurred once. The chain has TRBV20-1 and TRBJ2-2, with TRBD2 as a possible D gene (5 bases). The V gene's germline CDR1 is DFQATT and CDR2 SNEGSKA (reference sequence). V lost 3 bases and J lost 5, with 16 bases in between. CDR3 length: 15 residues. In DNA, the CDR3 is TGCAGTGCTAGTCGTAGCGCGTTGTCTACCGGGGAGCTGTTTTTT. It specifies CSASRSALSTGELFF.

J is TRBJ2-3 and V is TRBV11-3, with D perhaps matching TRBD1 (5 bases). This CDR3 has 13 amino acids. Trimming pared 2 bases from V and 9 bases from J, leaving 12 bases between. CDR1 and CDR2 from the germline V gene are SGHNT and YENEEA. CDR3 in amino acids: CASSLNRIQTQYF. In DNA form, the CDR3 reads TGTGCCAGCAGCTTAAACAGGATTCAGACGCAGTATTTT. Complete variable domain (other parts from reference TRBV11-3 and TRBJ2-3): EAGVVQSPRYKIIEKKQPVAFWCNPISGHNTLYWYLQNLGQGPELLIRYENEEAVDDSQLPKDRFSAERLKGVDSTLKIQPAELGDSAVYLCASSLNRIQTQYFGPGTRLTVL.

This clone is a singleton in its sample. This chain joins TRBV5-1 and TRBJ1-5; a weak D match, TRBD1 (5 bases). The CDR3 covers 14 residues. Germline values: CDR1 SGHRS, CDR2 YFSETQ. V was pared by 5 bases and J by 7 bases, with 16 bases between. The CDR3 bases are TGCGCCAGCAGTGTAGTCCCGGGGCACCAGCCCCAGCATTTT. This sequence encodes CASSVVPGHQPQHF. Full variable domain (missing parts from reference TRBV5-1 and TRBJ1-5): KAGVTQTPRYLIKTRGQQVTLSCSPISGHRSVSWYQQTPGQGLQFLFEYFSETQRNKGNFPGRFSGRQFSNSRSEMNVSTLELGDSALYLCASSVVPGHQPQHFGDGTRLSIL.

The CDR3 sequence is CASSLSTYGYTF. The DNA for the CDR3 is TGTGCCAGCAGTTTATCGACTTATGGCTACACCTTC. The V and J genes are TRBV12-3 or TRBV12-4 and TRBJ1-2; D uncertain. Trimming removed 2 bases at V and 5 bases at J, with 6 bases between. The CDR3 has 12 amino acids.

CDR3 sequence (DNA): TGTGCCAGTAGTACCGGGGGACAGTTTTTAACCCAGTACTTC. Translating gives CASSTGGQFLTQYF. This sequence joins TRBV19 and TRBJ2-5, with D tentatively TRBD1 (7 bases). Germline values: CDR1 LNHDA, CDR2 SQIVND (reference sequence). V was shortened by 4 bases and J by 8 bases, with 17 bases between the two germline ends. The CDR3 is 14 residues long.

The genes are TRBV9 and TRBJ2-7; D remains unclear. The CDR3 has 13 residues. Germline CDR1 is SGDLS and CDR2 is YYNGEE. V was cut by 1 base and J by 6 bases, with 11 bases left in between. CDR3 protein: CASSVHQITEQYF. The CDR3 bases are TGTGCCAGCAGCGTACACCAAATAACCGAGCAGTACTTC. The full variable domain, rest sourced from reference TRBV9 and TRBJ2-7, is DSGVTQTPKHLITATGQRVTLRCSPRSGDLSVYWYQQSLDQGLQFLIQYYNGEERAKGNILERFSAQQFPDLHSELNLSSLELGDSALYFCASSVHQITEQYFGPGTRLTVT.

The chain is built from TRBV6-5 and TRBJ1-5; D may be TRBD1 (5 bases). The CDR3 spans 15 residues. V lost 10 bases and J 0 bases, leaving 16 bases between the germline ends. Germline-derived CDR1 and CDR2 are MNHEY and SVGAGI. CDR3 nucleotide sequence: TGTGCCACCTATTACAGGTACAATAGCAATCAGCCCCAGCATTTT. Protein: CATYYRYNSNQPQHF.

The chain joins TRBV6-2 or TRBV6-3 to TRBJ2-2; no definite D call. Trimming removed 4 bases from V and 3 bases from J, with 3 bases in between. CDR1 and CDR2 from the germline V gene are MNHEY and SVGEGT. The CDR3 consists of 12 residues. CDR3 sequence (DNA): TGTGCCAGCAGTTCTGACACCGGGGAGCTGTTTTTT. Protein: CASSSDTGELFF.

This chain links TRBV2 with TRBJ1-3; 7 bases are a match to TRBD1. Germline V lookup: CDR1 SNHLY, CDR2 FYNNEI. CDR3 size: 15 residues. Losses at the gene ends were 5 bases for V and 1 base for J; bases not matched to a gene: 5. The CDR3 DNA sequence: TGTGCCAGCAGTTCCAACAGGGGATCTGGAAACACCATATATTTT. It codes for CASSSNRGSGNTIYF.

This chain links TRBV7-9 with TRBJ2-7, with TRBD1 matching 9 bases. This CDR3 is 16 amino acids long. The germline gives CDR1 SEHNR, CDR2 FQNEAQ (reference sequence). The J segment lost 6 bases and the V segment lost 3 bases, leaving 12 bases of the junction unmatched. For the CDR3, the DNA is TGTGCCAGCAGCTTGGCAGGACAGGGGATCTCTCTCGAGCAGTACTTC. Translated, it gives CASSLAGQGISLEQYF.

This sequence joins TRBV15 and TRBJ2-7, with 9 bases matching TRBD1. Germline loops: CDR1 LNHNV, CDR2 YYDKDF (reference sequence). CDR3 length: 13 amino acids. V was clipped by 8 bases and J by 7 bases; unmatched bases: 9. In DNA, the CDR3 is TGTGCCACCGGACAGGGGTTCGTAGGGGAGCAGTACTTC. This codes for CATGQGFVGEQYF.

The CDR3 loop is CAWKGSGSSYEQYF. The CDR3 DNA follows: TGTGCCTGGAAAGGTTCAGGGAGCTCCTACGAGCAGTACTTC. The V and J genes are TRBV30 and TRBJ2-7, with D perhaps assigned TRBD1 or TRBD2 (5 bases each). CDR1 and CDR2 (germline): GTSNPN, SVGIG (reference sequence). CDR3 length: 14 amino acids. V dropped 4 bases and J dropped 0 bases, with 13 bases sitting between them.

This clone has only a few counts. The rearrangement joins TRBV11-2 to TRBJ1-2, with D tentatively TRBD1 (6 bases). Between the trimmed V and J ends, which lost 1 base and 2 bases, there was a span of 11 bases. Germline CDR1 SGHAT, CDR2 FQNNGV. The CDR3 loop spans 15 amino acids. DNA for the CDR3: TGTGCCAGCAGCTTAGGGGGGGGGACAAACTATGGCTACACCTTC. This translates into CASSLGGGTNYGYTF.

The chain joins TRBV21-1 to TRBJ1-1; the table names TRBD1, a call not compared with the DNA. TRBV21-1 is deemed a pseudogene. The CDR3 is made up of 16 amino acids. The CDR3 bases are TGTGCCAGCAGCAAAGTAGTCAGAGACAGGGCCACTGAAGCTTTCTTT. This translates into CASSKVVRDRATEAFF.

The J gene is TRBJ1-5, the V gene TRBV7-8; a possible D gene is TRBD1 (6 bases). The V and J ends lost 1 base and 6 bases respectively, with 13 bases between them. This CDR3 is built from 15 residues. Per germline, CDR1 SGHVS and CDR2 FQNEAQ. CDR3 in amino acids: CASSLVGGVVQPQHF. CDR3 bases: TGTGCCAGCAGCTTAGTCGGGGGCGTCGTTCAGCCCCAGCATTTT.

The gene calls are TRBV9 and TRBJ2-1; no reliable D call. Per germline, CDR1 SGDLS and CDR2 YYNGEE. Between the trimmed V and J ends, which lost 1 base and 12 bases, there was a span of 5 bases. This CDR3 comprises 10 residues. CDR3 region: CASSVIGQFF. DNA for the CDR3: TGTGCCAGCAGCGTAATCGGGCAGTTCTTC.

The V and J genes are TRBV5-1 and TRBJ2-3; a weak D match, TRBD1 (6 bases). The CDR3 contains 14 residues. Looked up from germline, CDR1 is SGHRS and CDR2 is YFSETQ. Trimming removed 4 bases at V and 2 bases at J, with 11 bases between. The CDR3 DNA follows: TGCGCCAGCAGCCGTAACAGGGACACAGATACGCAGTATTTT. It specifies CASSRNRDTDTQYF.

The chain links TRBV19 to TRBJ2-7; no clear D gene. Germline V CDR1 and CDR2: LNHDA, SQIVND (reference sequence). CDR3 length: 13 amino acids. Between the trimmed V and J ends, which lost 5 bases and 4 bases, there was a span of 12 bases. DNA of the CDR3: TGTGCCAGTAGTTTCGTCGGTGATTACGAGCAGTACTTC. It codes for CASSFVGDYEQYF.

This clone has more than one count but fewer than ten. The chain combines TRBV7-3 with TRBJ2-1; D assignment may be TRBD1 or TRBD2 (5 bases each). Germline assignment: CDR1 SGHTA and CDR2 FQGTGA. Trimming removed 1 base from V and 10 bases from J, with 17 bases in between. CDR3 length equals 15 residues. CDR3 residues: CASSLSGGQGREQFF. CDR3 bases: TGTGCCAGCAGCTTAAGCGGCGGGCAGGGCCGAGAGCAGTTCTTC. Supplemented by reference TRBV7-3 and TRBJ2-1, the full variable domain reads GAGVSQTPSNKVTEKGKYVELRCDPISGHTALYWYRQSLGQGPEFLIYFQGTGAADDSGLPNDRFFAVRPEGSVSTLKIQRTERGDSAVYLCASSLSGGQGREQFFGPGTRLTVL.

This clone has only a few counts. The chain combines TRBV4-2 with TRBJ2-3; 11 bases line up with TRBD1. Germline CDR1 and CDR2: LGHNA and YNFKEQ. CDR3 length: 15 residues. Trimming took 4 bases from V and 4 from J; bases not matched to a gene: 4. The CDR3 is CASSPGQGDADTQYF. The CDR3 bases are TGTGCCAGCAGCCCGGGACAGGGGGATGCAGATACGCAGTATTTT.

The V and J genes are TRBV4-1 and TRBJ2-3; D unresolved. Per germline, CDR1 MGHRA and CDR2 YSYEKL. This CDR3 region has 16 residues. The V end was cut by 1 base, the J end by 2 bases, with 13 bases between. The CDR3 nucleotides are TGCGCCAGCAGCCAAGTCGACCTGGTTGTCACAGATACGCAGTATTTT. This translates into CASSQVDLVVTDTQYF.

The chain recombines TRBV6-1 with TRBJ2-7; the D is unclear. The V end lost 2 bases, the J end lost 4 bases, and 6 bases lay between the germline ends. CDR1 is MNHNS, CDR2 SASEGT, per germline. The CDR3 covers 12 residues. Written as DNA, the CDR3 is TGTGCCAGCAGTGAAAGGCGTTACGAGCAGTACTTC. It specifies CASSERRYEQYF.

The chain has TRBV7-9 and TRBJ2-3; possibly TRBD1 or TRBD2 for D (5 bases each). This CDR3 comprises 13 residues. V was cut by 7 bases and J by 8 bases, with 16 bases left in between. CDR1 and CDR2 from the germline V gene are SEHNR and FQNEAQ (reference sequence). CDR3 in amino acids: CASNENRGATQYF. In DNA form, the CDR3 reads TGTGCCAGCAACGAAAACCGAGGGGCTACGCAGTATTTT.